This T cell receptor (beta chain) came from a study of cytomegalovirus exposure and HLA in healthy donors. Whole-study results and caveats: A later analysis associated 15,000 or so TCR beta sequences with HLA alleles at a 0.05 false discovery rate.

Note on this clone: Its antigen is unknown.

Germline values: CDR1 SGHTA, CDR2 FQGNSA. The V and J ends lost 1 base and 6 bases, in that order; junction bases with no gene match: 5. This CDR3 has 16 residues. The PCR made use of 60 Vbeta and 13 Jbeta primers. Generated by immunoSEQ multiplex PCR, the TCRdb table keeps only in-frame clones and is missing some. The repertoire consists of more than 110,000 clones, with about 85% occurring once and the leading ten covering approximately 3%. This TCR derives from a female donor in good health and CMV-seronegative. The rearrangement links TRBV7-2 to TRBJ2-3; TRBD2 matches 12 bases. Input material: PBMCs. CDR3 nucleotide sequence: TGTGCCAGCAGCTTAGGGCCTAGCGGGGGGGCCGATACGCAGTATTTT. Translating it yields CASSLGPSGGADTQYF. The full variable domain, rest sourced from reference TRBV7-2 and TRBJ2-3, is GAGVSQSPSNKVTEKGKDVELRCDPISGHTALYWYRQSLGQGLEFLIYFQGNSAPDKSGLPSDRFSAERTGGSVSTLTIQRTQQEDSAVYLCASSLGPSGGADTQYFGPGTRLTVL.